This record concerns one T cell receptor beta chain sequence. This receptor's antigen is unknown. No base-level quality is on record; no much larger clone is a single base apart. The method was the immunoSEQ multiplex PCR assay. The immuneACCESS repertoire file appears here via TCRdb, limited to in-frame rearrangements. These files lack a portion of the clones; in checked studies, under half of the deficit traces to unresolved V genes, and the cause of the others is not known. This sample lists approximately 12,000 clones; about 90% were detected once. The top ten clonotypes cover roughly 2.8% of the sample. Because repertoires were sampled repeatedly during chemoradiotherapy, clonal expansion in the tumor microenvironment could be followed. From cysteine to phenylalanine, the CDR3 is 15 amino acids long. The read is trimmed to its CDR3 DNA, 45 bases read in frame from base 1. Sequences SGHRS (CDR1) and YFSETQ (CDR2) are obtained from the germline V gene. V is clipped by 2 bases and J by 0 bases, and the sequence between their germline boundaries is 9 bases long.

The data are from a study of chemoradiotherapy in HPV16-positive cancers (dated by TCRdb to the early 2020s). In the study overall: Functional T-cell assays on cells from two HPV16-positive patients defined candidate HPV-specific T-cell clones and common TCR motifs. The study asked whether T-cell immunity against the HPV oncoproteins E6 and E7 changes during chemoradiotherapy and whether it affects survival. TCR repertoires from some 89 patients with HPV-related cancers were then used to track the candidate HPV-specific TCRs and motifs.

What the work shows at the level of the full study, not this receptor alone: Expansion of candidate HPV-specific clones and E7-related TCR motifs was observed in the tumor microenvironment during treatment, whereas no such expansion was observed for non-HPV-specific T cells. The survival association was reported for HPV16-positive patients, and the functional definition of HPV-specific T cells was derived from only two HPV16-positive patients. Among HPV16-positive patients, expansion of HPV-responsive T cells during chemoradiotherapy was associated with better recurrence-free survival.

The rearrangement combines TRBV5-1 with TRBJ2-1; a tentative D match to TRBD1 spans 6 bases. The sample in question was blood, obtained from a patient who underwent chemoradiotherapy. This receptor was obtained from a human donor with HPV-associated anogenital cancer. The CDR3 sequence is CASSFRDTSYNEQFF. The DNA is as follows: TGCGCCAGCAGCTTCCGGGACACCTCCTACAATGAGCAGTTCTTC.